Listed here are 24 T cell receptor beta chains from one sample, sequenced in a study of blood T cell repertoires in COVID-19. Profiled with immunoSEQ multiplex PCR; TCRdb holds only in-frame clones, not every one. The table shows some 150,000 clones, with roughly nine tenths occurring only once. Sequenced input: peripheral blood. The receptors here all came from an older woman with COVID-19, enrolled during active disease.

This rearrangement joins TRBV27 to TRBJ1-1; TRBD1 is a possible D gene (5 bases). CDR1 and CDR2 (germline): MNHEY, SMNVEV (reference sequence). The V and J ends lost 0 bases and 5 bases respectively, with 7 bases between them. CDR3 length equals 13 residues. The CDR3 spells CASSLSPGTEAFF. The CDR3 DNA reads TGTGCCAGCAGTTTATCGCCAGGGACTGAAGCTTTCTTT.

The rearrangement joins TRBV6-4 to TRBJ2-3, with 10 bases identical to TRBD1. The CDR3 has 16 amino acids. The junction had 7 bases not matched to a gene; V was cut back by 3 bases and J by 4 bases. The germline gives CDR1 MRHNA, CDR2 SNTAGT. This CDR3 is CASSETGTGEPDTQYF. The CDR3 bases are TGTGCCAGCAGTGAGACCGGGACAGGGGAGCCAGATACGCAGTATTTT.

This rearrangement joins TRBV27 to TRBJ2-7; D is possibly TRBD2 (6 bases). Germline V gives CDR1 MNHEY, CDR2 SMNVEV (reference sequence). The CDR3 loop spans 14 amino acids. Deletions cut 8 bases from V and 3 bases from J, with 17 bases between. The CDR3 sequence: CASGAGSPVYEQYF. The CDR3, as DNA: TGTGCCAGCGGGGCGGGAAGCCCCGTCTACGAGCAGTACTTC.

The CDR3 coding sequence is TGTGCCAGCAGCCATGTCGGGACACACTACAATGAGCAGTTCTTC. Amino acid sequence: CASSHVGTHYNEQFF. The V and J genes are TRBV3-1 (or the pseudogene TRBV3-2) and TRBJ2-1; possibly TRBD1 for D (6 bases). The length of the CDR3 is 15 residues. The germline V gene has CDR1 LGHDT and CDR2 YNNKEL (reference sequence). Trimming shortened V by 3 bases and J by 3 bases, and 12 bases separated the two germline ends.

This rearrangement joins TRBV7-3 to TRBJ1-2; TRBD1 matches 8 bases. V dropped 3 bases and J dropped 5; count of bases not matched to a gene: 8. The germline V gene encodes CDR1 SGHTA and CDR2 FQGTGA. There are 15 residues in the CDR3. CDR3 in amino acids: CASSLENRGEYGYTF. The DNA of the CDR3 is TGTGCCAGCAGCTTGGAGAACAGGGGGGAGTATGGCTACACCTTC.

The chain uses TRBV25-1 and TRBJ2-3, with D possibly TRBD1 on 6 matching bases. V lost 4 bases and J 3 bases, leaving 17 bases between the germline ends. The CDR3 length is 16 residues. The germline V gene has CDR1 MGHDK and CDR2 SYGVNS. CDR3 sequence reads: CASSGRTTGRTDTQYF. Written as DNA, the CDR3 is TGTGCCAGCAGTGGTCGGACAACAGGGAGAACAGATACGCAGTATTTT.

The chain couples TRBV28 to TRBJ1-1; possibly TRBD1 for D (5 bases). Germline CDR1 reads MDHEN; CDR2 reads SYDVKM. Trimming cost V 6 bases and J 1 base, with 12 bases left between them. The CDR3 contains 14 residues. The CDR3 spells CASSPTAQNTEAFF. DNA of the CDR3: TGTGCCAGCAGCCCGACAGCCCAGAACACTGAAGCTTTCTTT.

CDR3 nucleotide sequence: TGTGCCAGTAGTATCTATGGACAGGGGTTAAACTATGGCTACACCTTC. Translation gives CASSIYGQGLNYGYTF. This chain connects TRBV19 to TRBJ1-2; 9 positions agree with TRBD1. The CDR3 sequence is 16 residues long. In germline, CDR1 is LNHDA, CDR2 SQIVND (reference sequence). The trim removed 3 bases at V and 2 bases at J, leaving 7 bases unmatched.

The chain combines TRBV9 with TRBJ1-2; 7 nucleotides line up with TRBD1. The germline CDR1 and CDR2 sequences are SGDLS and YYNGEE. J gave up 5 bases and V 4 bases, and 14 bases lay outside the gene matches. The CDR3 covers 16 residues. The CDR3 is CASSPYRQGGTYGYTF. The CDR3 DNA reads TGTGCCAGCAGCCCATACCGACAGGGCGGCACTTATGGCTACACCTTC. Looking up the rest from reference TRBV9 and TRBJ1-2 gives the full variable domain: DSGVTQTPKHLITATGQRVTLRCSPRSGDLSVYWYQQSLDQGLQFLIQYYNGEERAKGNILERFSAQQFPDLHSELNLSSLELGDSALYFCASSPYRQGGTYGYTFGSGTRLTVV.

V gene TRBV2 combines with J gene TRBJ2-1, with 7 nucleotides matching TRBD2. V lost 5 bases, J lost 8 bases, and 12 bases stayed unmatched. The CDR3 is 15 amino acids. The germline CDR1 and CDR2 sequences are SNHLY and FYNNEI. This CDR3 is CASSLGLVRVDEQFF. The DNA for the CDR3 is TGTGCCAGCAGTCTTGGACTAGTTAGAGTCGATGAGCAGTTCTTC.

The chain couples TRBV19 to TRBJ1-4; 7 bases agree with TRBD1. The CDR3 consists of 15 residues. The junction had 4 bases not matched to a gene; V was cut back by 3 bases and J by 3 bases. Germline assignment: CDR1 LNHDA and CDR2 SQIVND (reference sequence). CDR3: CASSIRDSANEKLFF. The CDR3 DNA is TGTGCCAGTAGTATTCGGGACAGTGCTAATGAAAAACTGTTTTTT.

The chain joins TRBV4-1 to TRBJ2-3, with D possibly being TRBD2 (5 bases). CDR3 length equals 16 residues. In germline, CDR1 is MGHRA, CDR2 YSYEKL. The V and J ends lost 4 bases and 1 base respectively, with 15 bases between them. As DNA, the CDR3 is TGCGCCAGCAGCCGCTTACTAGTGGGAGGCACAGATACGCAGTATTTT. It translates to CASSRLLVGGTDTQYF.

DNA for the CDR3: TGTGCCAGCAGCTTAGGCCGGGGGGGCCTCAACTCTGGAAACACCATATATTTT. Translation: CASSLGRGGLNSGNTIYF. The chain carries TRBV13 and TRBJ1-3; D might be TRBD1 (6 bases). Germline-derived CDR1 and CDR2 are PRHDT and FYEKMQ (reference sequence). Trimming took off 0 bases at V and 0 bases at J, with 15 bases between the two ends. The CDR3 extends over 18 amino acids.

This chain links TRBV7-3 with TRBJ2-3; TRBD2 matches at 13 bases. With V trimmed by 5 bases and J by 8 bases, 4 bases remained unmatched. This CDR3 has 14 residues. The V gene's germline CDR1 is SGHTA and CDR2 FQGTGA. Here the CDR3 reads CASSATSGRITQYF. CDR3 nucleotides: TGTGCCAGCAGCGCGACTAGCGGGAGGATTACGCAGTATTTT. Combining the CDR3 with reference TRBV7-3 and TRBJ2-3 gives the whole variable domain GAGVSQTPSNKVTEKGKYVELRCDPISGHTALYWYRQSLGQGPEFLIYFQGTGAADDSGLPNDRFFAVRPEGSVSTLKIQRTERGDSAVYLCASSATSGRITQYFGPGTRLTVL.

V and J are TRBV7-9 and TRBJ2-2; weak D call: TRBD2 (6 bases). Germline V gene data show CDR1 as SEHNR and CDR2 as FQNEAQ (reference sequence). The length of the CDR3 is 15 residues. Trimming shortened V by 1 base and J by 4 bases, and 10 bases separated the two germline ends. The CDR3 DNA follows: TGTGCCAGCAGCTTAGTTTTGGGGGGCACCGGGGAGCTGTTTTTT. This translates into CASSLVLGGTGELFF.

The chain recombines TRBV10-3 with TRBJ1-2, with 7 bases aligning to TRBD1. This CDR3 has 15 amino acids. V dropped 4 bases and J dropped 2; count of bases not matched to a gene: 7. Germline V gives CDR1 ENHRY, CDR2 SYGVKD. The DNA for the CDR3 is TGTGCCATCAGTGGGACAGGCTTAGACAACTATGGCTACACCTTC. The encoded protein is CAISGTGLDNYGYTF.

This clone turned up a few times. The V gene is TRBV11-2, the J gene TRBJ2-7; possibly TRBD2 for D (6 bases). Trimming shortened V by 5 bases and J by 5 bases, and 22 bases separated the two germline ends. The germline V gene has CDR1 SGHAT and CDR2 FQNNGV. The CDR3 spans 16 residues. CDR3 region: CASSPLQGGGINEQYF. The DNA for the CDR3 is TGTGCCAGCAGCCCCCTCCAAGGCGGCGGGATCAACGAGCAGTACTTC.

This chain uses TRBV19 with TRBJ2-1; TRBD1 agrees at 7 bases. The ends lost 3 bases at V and 4 bases at J; junction bases unmatched: 9. The CDR3 consists of 16 residues. Germline assignment: CDR1 LNHDA and CDR2 SQIVND (reference sequence). CDR3 sequence reads: CASSIGFTGQYNEQFF. CDR3 in DNA: TGTGCCAGTAGTATCGGCTTCACGGGACAGTACAATGAGCAGTTCTTC.

The rearrangement uses TRBV7-8 and TRBJ1-6; TRBD1 matches 7 bases. Germline trimming cut 0 bases from V and 6 bases from J; bases unmatched to any gene: 11. The CDR3 covers 18 residues. The germline V gene encodes CDR1 SGHVS and CDR2 FQNEAQ. CDR3 nucleotide sequence: TGTGCCAGCAGCTTAGCGGGGTCGCCAGGGGGATTTAATTCACCCCTCCACTTT. Translation: CASSLAGSPGGFNSPLHF.

The rearrangement links TRBV2 to TRBJ2-7; D gene ambiguous. Trimming removed 9 bases from V and 5 bases from J, with 17 bases in between. This CDR3 comprises 13 residues. The V gene's germline CDR1 is SNHLY and CDR2 FYNNEI. This chain's CDR3 is CARSITTGHEQYF. The DNA for the CDR3 is TGTGCCAGGAGTATCACTACCGGTCACGAGCAGTACTTC.

The chain couples TRBV3-1 (or the pseudogene TRBV3-2) to TRBJ2-1; D uncertain. V lost 1 base and J lost 9, with 4 bases in between. The CDR3 has 11 amino acids. From germline, CDR1 is LGHDT and CDR2 YNNKEL (reference sequence). The CDR3 protein is CASSQGIEQFF. The CDR3 DNA reads as TGTGCCAGCAGCCAAGGTATTGAGCAGTTCTTC.

For the CDR3, the DNA is TGTGCCACCAGCGCACAAGGGGCTAGCGGGAGGGACAATGAGCAGTTCTTC. It encodes CATSAQGASGRDNEQFF. The chain couples TRBV24-1 to TRBJ2-1, with 12 nucleotides matching TRBD2. V was pared by 7 bases and J by 5 bases, with 11 bases of the junction left unmatched. CDR1 and CDR2 from the germline V gene are KGHDR and SFDVKD. The CDR3 has 17 residues.

Only one count was recorded for this clone. The gene calls are TRBV7-3 and TRBJ2-1; unclear D gene. Trimming cost V 1 base and J 8 bases, with 6 bases left between them. CDR3 length: 12 amino acids. CDR1 and CDR2 (germline): SGHTA, FQGTGA. The CDR3 protein is CASSLNTDEQFF. The CDR3 DNA reads as TGTGCCAGCAGCTTAAATACGGATGAGCAGTTCTTC.

CDR3 DNA sequence: TGCGCCAGCAGTTGGACTAGCGGGGATAGCTCCTACGAGCAGTACTTC. Amino acid sequence: CASSWTSGDSSYEQYF. The V and J genes are TRBV10-1 and TRBJ2-7; TRBD2 matches 12 bases. This CDR3 has 16 amino acids. The V and J ends lost 5 bases and 0 bases, in that order; junction bases with no gene match: 5. CDR1 and CDR2 from the germline V gene are WNHNN and SYGVQD (reference sequence).